The source of this TCR beta chain is a study of blood T cell repertoires in COVID-19. Original data processing: Amplification from reference gene primers served as the basis for estimated nucleated cell counts. Profiling relied on immunoSEQ multiplex PCR, and the TCRdb table lists in-frame clones only, not all of them. V and J calls plus clone size are reproduced from that table; the DNA served to infer D and trimming. The sample shows 200,000 to 250,000 clones, 83% of them seen only once. It was during active infection that Seattle patients were enrolled and then longitudinally followed. This CDR3 contains 13 residues. V was pared by 6 bases and J by 2 bases, with 8 bases between. Germline CDR1 reads LNHDA; CDR2 reads SQIVND (reference sequence).

V is TRBV19 and J is TRBJ1-3; D is unresolved. This TCR was recovered from a woman aged 25 to 45 with COVID-19, enrolled during active disease. Sequencing used peripheral blood. CDR3 DNA: TGTGCCAGTAGCTCTTCCCCTGGAAACACCATATATTTT. Translated, it gives CASSSSPGNTIYF.